The 31 T cell receptor beta chains below all came from one sample that was sequenced in a study of T cells after yellow fever vaccination. TCRdb analysed the 5' RACE reads with MiXCR anew, one entry per CDR3 protein. Here the sample spans 150,000 to 200,000 distinct CDR3 sequences, around 10% being singletons. Sequencing used CD8+ T cells sorted from PBMCs, obtained 15 days after the yellow fever booster vaccination. The receptors here all came from a man younger than 35 who received the YFV17D yellow fever vaccine.

The V call is TRBV2, the J call TRBJ1-4; TRBD1 matches at 7 bases. Germline CDR1 and CDR2: SNHLY and FYNNEI. Trimming took 6 bases from V and 8 from J; bases not matched to a gene: 3. The CDR3 runs 12 residues. CDR3 residues: CASRGQAEKLFF. CDR3 coding DNA: TGTGCCAGCAGAGGACAGGCGGAAAAACTGTTTTTT.

The rearrangement uses TRBV27 and TRBJ2-3; 8 bases align to TRBD2. Looked up from germline, CDR1 is MNHEY and CDR2 is SMNVEV (reference sequence). The CDR3 spans 19 residues. The ends lost 1 base at V and 0 bases at J; junction bases unmatched: 12. CDR3 sequence reads: CASSLYPPAGGPSTDTQYF. DNA for the CDR3: TGTGCCAGCAGTTTATACCCCCCGGCGGGGGGCCCCAGCACAGATACGCAGTATTTT.

The table lists this clonotype with a few counts. The J gene is TRBJ2-7, the V gene TRBV7-6; TRBD1 matches at 7 bases. Germline V lookup: CDR1 SGHVS, CDR2 FNYEAQ. Trimming cost V 0 bases and J 6 bases; bases outside gene matches: 14. This CDR3 has 17 amino acids. The CDR3 DNA follows: TGTGCCAGCAGCTTAGCGAGTGGACCAGGGGGTGCTGGCGAGCAGTACTTC. It encodes CASSLASGPGGAGEQYF.

CDR3 in amino acids: CASSPRRGGQETQYF. In DNA form, the CDR3 reads TGTGCCAGCAGCCCCCGCCGGGGGGGCCAGGAGACCCAGTACTTC. This chain joins TRBV7-9 and TRBJ2-5, with 8 bases identical to TRBD2. V trimming: 5 bases; J trimming: 5 bases; junction bases outside the gene matches: 10. This CDR3 region has 15 residues. The germline CDR1 and CDR2 sequences are SEHNR and FQNEAQ (reference sequence).

This clonotype was picked up a small number of times. CDR3 nucleotides: TGTGCCAGCAGCTCGGTTAGCGGGCCTTCAACCTACGAGCAGTACTTC. This translates into CASSSVSGPSTYEQYF. The chain has TRBV7-6 and TRBJ2-7; 7 nucleotides match TRBD2. The CDR3 spans 16 residues. J lost 2 bases, V lost 4 bases, and 11 bases had no gene match. Germline V gene data show CDR1 as SGHVS and CDR2 as FNYEAQ.

The chain links TRBV19 to TRBJ1-1; D may be TRBD1 (5 bases). The CDR3 is made up of 15 amino acids. The germline V gene has CDR1 LNHDA and CDR2 SQIVND (reference sequence). V was pared by 2 bases and J by 0 bases, with 10 bases between. As DNA, the CDR3 is TGTGCCAGTAGTATACCCGAGGGGCTGAACACTGAAGCTTTCTTT. Protein product: CASSIPEGLNTEAFF.

This rearrangement joins TRBV27 to TRBJ2-2; 7 bases agree with TRBD2. Unmatched junction bases numbered 10, after V lost 2 bases and J lost 4 bases. Germline CDR1 reads MNHEY; CDR2 reads SMNVEV (reference sequence). The CDR3 consists of 17 residues. CDR3 sequence (DNA): TGTGCCAGCAGTTTAGGGGGGGTTTCCCGACTCACCGGGGAGCTGTTTTTT. It yields the protein CASSLGGVSRLTGELFF.

This clonotype has a handful of counts. The chain combines TRBV14 with TRBJ2-4; D perhaps matches TRBD2 (5 bases). Per germline, CDR1 SGHDN and CDR2 FVKESK. V shed 3 bases and J shed 3 bases, with 15 bases lying between them. This CDR3 region has 16 residues. CDR3 sequence: CASSQPWGEGKNIQYF. CDR3 bases: TGTGCCAGCAGCCAGCCTTGGGGAGAGGGCAAAAACATTCAGTACTTC.

There are a few counts of this clonotype. The V and J genes are TRBV28 and TRBJ2-7, with TRBD2 matching over 13 bases. V was pared by 6 bases and J by 1 base, with 0 bases of the junction left unmatched. This CDR3 region has 14 residues. Per germline, CDR1 MDHEN and CDR2 SYDVKM. CDR3 bases: TGTGCCAGCAGGGGACTAGCGGGGTCCTACGAGCAGTACGTC. Its protein product is CASRGLAGSYEQYV.

CDR3 in DNA: TGTGCCAGCAGCTCGGGACTGGGTTACAATGAGCAGTTCTTC. It encodes CASSSGLGYNEQFF. The chain has TRBV7-2 and TRBJ2-1; D perhaps matches TRBD2 (6 bases). V was cut by 4 bases and J by 4 bases, with 11 bases left in between. The germline V gene has CDR1 SGHTA and CDR2 FQGNSA. The CDR3 sequence is 14 residues long.

For this clonotype: One end of the junction varies from germline; a read error may be responsible. CDR3 sequence (DNA): TGTGCCAGCAGCGTAGCAGGAGGGGGCGAATCACCTCTCCACTTT. It is translated as CASSVAGGGESPLHF. This chain connects TRBV9 to TRBJ1-6; 7 nucleotides line up with TRBD1. The CDR3 covers 15 residues. Germline V lookup: CDR1 SGDLS, CDR2 YYNGEE.

The chain combines TRBV6-4 with TRBJ2-1, with D perhaps TRBD2 (6 bases). Germline CDR1 reads MRHNA; CDR2 reads SNTAGT. V dropped 4 bases and J dropped 2 bases, with 15 bases sitting between them. This CDR3 spans 16 amino acids. The CDR3 spells CASSVYSGVPYNEQFF. The CDR3 DNA reads TGTGCCAGCAGTGTCTATTCGGGGGTCCCCTACAATGAGCAGTTCTTC.

This clonotype was detected ten times or more. The V and J genes are TRBV28 and TRBJ2-7; D is possibly TRBD2 (6 bases). This CDR3 has 13 residues. V was clipped by 11 bases and J by 0 bases, with 14 bases between them. Germline-derived CDR1 and CDR2 are MDHEN and SYDVKM. In nucleotides, the CDR3 is TGTGCCGCTTGGAGGGACGGCTCCTACGAGCAGTACTTC. This gives the protein CAAWRDGSYEQYF.

This chain connects TRBV27 to TRBJ1-4, with a weak D call TRBD1 (5 bases). CDR3 length: 14 amino acids. The V and J ends lost 10 bases and 7 bases respectively, with 19 bases between them. CDR1 is MNHEY and CDR2 is SMNVEV in the germline V gene (reference sequence). CDR3 bases: TGTGCCACCAGAGGGGCGGGTGGGACTGAAAAACTGTTTTTT. It is translated as CATRGAGGTEKLFF.

V and J are TRBV7-9 and TRBJ2-7; TRBD2 aligns across 11 bases. Unmatched junction bases numbered 6, after V lost 6 bases and J lost 2 bases. Per germline, CDR1 SEHNR and CDR2 FQNEAQ (reference sequence). This CDR3 has 15 residues. The CDR3 nucleotides are TGTGCCAGCAGTAGAGGGACTAGCGGACCCTACGAGCAGTACTTC. Residues: CASSRGTSGPYEQYF.

This clonotype was seen at least ten times. The chain uses TRBV12-3 or TRBV12-4 and TRBJ1-2; maybe TRBD1 (5 bases). Between the trimmed V and J ends, which lost 3 bases and 2 bases, there was a span of 7 bases. The CDR3 is made up of 13 amino acids. This CDR3 reads CASSLGGNYGYTF. CDR3 nucleotides: TGTGCCAGCAGTTTGGGGGGGAACTATGGCTACACCTTC.

As DNA, the CDR3 is TGCGCCAGCAGCCAGTTGGGACAGTTTAGCAACTATGGCTACACCTTC. This gives the protein CASSQLGQFSNYGYTF. The V and J genes are TRBV4-3 and TRBJ1-2; 7 bases line up with TRBD1. The CDR3 has 16 residues. J lost 2 bases, V lost 3 bases, and 9 bases had no gene match. CDR1 and CDR2 from the germline V gene are LGHNA and YSLEER.

V is TRBV27 and J is TRBJ2-5, with a possible D match to TRBD2 (6 bases). The germline CDR1 and CDR2 sequences are MNHEY and SMNVEV (reference sequence). The CDR3 runs to 12 residues. The CDR3 spells CATGGMQETQYF. The CDR3 DNA is TGTGCAACCGGCGGGATGCAAGAGACCCAGTACTTC.

This rearrangement joins TRBV20-1 to TRBJ2-2; D is undetermined. Germline-derived CDR1 and CDR2 are DFQATT and SNEGSKA (reference sequence). V was clipped by 3 bases and J by 0 bases, with 8 bases between them. The CDR3 is made up of 14 amino acids. Here the CDR3 DNA reads TGCAGTGCTAGGGGCGGCGCGAACACCGGGGAGCTGTTTTTT. It translates to CSARGGANTGELFF.

This clonotype appeared a few times. The chain combines TRBV29-1 with TRBJ2-2; D gene ambiguous. This CDR3 is built from 11 residues. V was clipped by 4 bases and J by 5 bases, with 5 bases between them. Germline CDR1 reads SQVTM; CDR2 reads ANQGSEA. The CDR3 coding sequence is TGCAGCGTTGGGCGAACCGGGGAGCTGTTTTTT. It codes for CSVGRTGELFF.

The chain recombines TRBV19 with TRBJ1-5; D unclear. In germline, CDR1 is LNHDA, CDR2 SQIVND (reference sequence). The V end lost 7 bases, the J end lost 1 base, and 8 bases lay between the germline ends. The CDR3 has 13 amino acids. The CDR3: CASIGRSNQPQHF. CDR3 DNA: TGTGCCAGTATTGGGCGGAGCAATCAGCCCCAGCATTTT.

The chain recombines TRBV28 with TRBJ1-6, with a weak D call TRBD1 (5 bases). The CDR3 spans 14 residues. Germline CDR1 reads MDHEN; CDR2 reads SYDVKM. Trimming stripped 10 bases from V and 5 bases from J, with 15 bases between. CDR3 coding DNA: TGTGCCACCATCAGGGCGCACAATAATTCACCCCTCCACTTT. This translates into CATIRAHNNSPLHF.

The chain has TRBV7-6 and TRBJ2-1, with D possibly TRBD1 on 5 matching bases. Germline CDR1 SGHVS, CDR2 FNYEAQ. This CDR3 contains 11 residues. Trimming stripped 5 bases from V and 9 bases from J, with 8 bases between. The CDR3 protein is CASSDQGEQFF. The CDR3 DNA follows: TGTGCCAGCAGCGACCAGGGTGAGCAGTTCTTC.

V and J are TRBV29-1 and TRBJ1-2, with D possibly being TRBD1 (5 bases). CDR3 length: 12 amino acids. V shed 8 bases and J shed 8 bases, with 18 bases lying between them. The germline V gene encodes CDR1 SQVTM and CDR2 ANQGSEA. CDR3 coding DNA: TGCAGCTTTGGGGTGAGGGACGGGGGCTACACCTTC. Encoded protein: CSFGVRDGGYTF. Full variable domain (remainder filled in from reference TRBV29-1 and TRBJ1-2): SAVISQKPSRDICQRGTSLTIQCQVDSQVTMMFWYRQQPGQSLTLIATANQGSEATYESGFVIDKFPISRPNLTFSTLTVSNMSPEDSSIYLCSFGVRDGGYTFGSGTRLTVV.

There are many counts of this clonotype. The chain recombines TRBV9 with TRBJ2-7, with TRBD2 as a possible D gene (7 bases). CDR3 size: 14 residues. Trimming stripped 0 bases from V and 2 bases from J, with 9 bases between. The germline CDR1 and CDR2 sequences are SGDLS and YYNGEE. The DNA of the CDR3 is TGTGCCAGCAGCGTAGGCGGGGGCACCTACGAGCAGTACTTC. It encodes CASSVGGGTYEQYF.

The chain employs TRBV20-1 and TRBJ2-7; 9 bases line up with TRBD1. CDR3 length: 14 residues. Per germline, CDR1 DFQATT and CDR2 SNEGSKA (reference sequence). With 3 bases clipped from V and 3 bases from J, the junction kept 6 bases outside the gene matches. Here the CDR3 DNA reads TGCAGTGCTAGCGGGACAGGGACACACTACGAGCAGTACTTC. It yields the protein CSASGTGTHYEQYF.

The table lists this clonotype with many counts. This chain uses TRBV2 with TRBJ1-5; the D is unclear. CDR1 and CDR2 from the germline V gene are SNHLY and FYNNEI. The CDR3 totals 15 residues. The ends were cut back, 5 bases at V and 0 bases at J, with 11 bases in the middle. The CDR3 region is CASSKSTVSNQPQHF. CDR3 DNA sequence: TGTGCCAGCAGTAAGAGTACGGTTAGCAATCAGCCCCAGCATTTT.

This clonotype was observed at least ten times. The chain is built from TRBV7-9 and TRBJ2-3, with 8 bases that match TRBD1. V was pared by 7 bases and J by 5 bases, with 8 bases of the junction left unmatched. CDR1 and CDR2 (germline): SEHNR, FQNEAQ (reference sequence). The CDR3 sequence is 14 residues long. This CDR3 is CASIPTGEEDTQYF. CDR3 sequence (DNA): TGTGCCAGCATCCCGACAGGGGAAGAAGATACGCAGTATTTT.

J is TRBJ2-2 and V is TRBV6-5, with TRBD2 matching 9 bases. This CDR3 has 16 amino acids. Losses at the gene ends were 2 bases for V and 3 bases for J; bases not matched to a gene: 4. The germline V gene has CDR1 MNHEY and CDR2 SVGAGI. The CDR3 reads CASSYGRTSDTGELFF. The CDR3 DNA reads TGTGCCAGCAGTTACGGGCGGACTAGCGACACCGGGGAGCTGTTTTTT.

Worth noting for this clonotype: At one of its ends the junction is not consistent with the germline gene, which may arise from a read error. The chain has TRBV20-1 and TRBJ1-1; D is undetermined. The CDR3 is made up of 14 amino acids. CDR1 and CDR2 from the germline V gene are DFQATT and SNEGSKA (reference sequence). Here the CDR3 DNA reads TGCAGTGCTAGTCCGGAGAACTTGAAGACTGAAGCTTTCTTT. Encoded protein: CSASPENLKTEAFF.

This clonotype was recorded at least ten times. The V and J genes are TRBV7-8 and TRBJ2-1; 11 bases are a match to TRBD2. Germline values: CDR1 SGHVS, CDR2 FQNEAQ. This CDR3 has 17 amino acids. V trimming: 2 bases; J trimming: 2 bases; junction bases outside the gene matches: 5. CDR3 sequence: CASSLLAGGGTYNEQFF. The CDR3 DNA reads as TGTGCCAGCAGCTTACTAGCGGGGGGCGGAACCTACAATGAGCAGTTCTTC.